A single sample gave rise to the 5 T cell receptor beta chains below, sequenced in a study of blood T cell repertoires in COVID-19. Profiling relied on immunoSEQ multiplex PCR, and the TCRdb table lists in-frame clones only, not all of them. The sample includes about 14,000 clones, 84% of them seen just once. The sample comprised peripheral blood. The receptors stem from a woman between 50 and 59 years old with active or convalescent COVID-19.

The CDR3, as DNA: TGCAGCGTTGTCCCAGCGGGGAGACTGGGGCAGTTCTTC. This translates into CSVVPAGRLGQFF. The V and J genes are TRBV29-1 and TRBJ2-1; TRBD2 matches 7 bases. CDR1 and CDR2 from the germline V gene are SQVTM and ANQGSEA. This CDR3 is 13 amino acids long. The V segment lost 4 bases and the J segment 12 bases; nucleotides outside the gene matches: 12.

This clone was observed a single time. The chain links TRBV2 to TRBJ2-5, with TRBD2 as a possible D gene (5 bases). V gave up 7 bases and J gave up 2 bases, with 11 bases separating them. CDR3 length: 13 amino acids. Germline loops: CDR1 SNHLY, CDR2 FYNNEI. The CDR3 reads CASTLRVQETQYF. The DNA for the CDR3 is TGTGCCAGCACTTTGCGGGTACAAGAGACCCAGTACTTC.

J is TRBJ2-7 and V is TRBV7-2; 11 nucleotides align to TRBD2. V lost 4 bases to trimming and J lost 4 bases; unmatched junction nucleotides: 6. CDR3 size: 15 residues. The V gene's germline CDR1 is SGHTA and CDR2 FQGNSA. CDR3 coding DNA: TGTGCCAGCAGCTCCATTACTAGCGGGAGTTACGAGCAGTACTTC. This translates into CASSSITSGSYEQYF.

The chain employs TRBV18 and TRBJ2-7, with D unresolved. There are 11 residues in the CDR3. Germline values: CDR1 KGHSH, CDR2 LQKENI. The ends were cut back, 5 bases at V and 3 bases at J, with 5 bases in the middle. In DNA form, the CDR3 reads TGTGCCAGCTCAATCAACTACGAGCAGTACTTC. It translates to CASSINYEQYF.

In its sample, this clone was seen once. V and J are TRBV5-1 and TRBJ2-3, with 8 bases lining up with TRBD1. Germline CDR1 SGHRS, CDR2 YFSETQ. The CDR3 loop spans 14 amino acids. Trimming removed 8 bases from V and 7 bases from J; junction bases left unmatched: 12. Here the CDR3 reads CARKRTGRAHTQYF. The CDR3 DNA is TGCGCCAGGAAAAGGACAGGGCGGGCTCATACGCAGTATTTT.